The 24 T cell receptor beta chains given below trace back to one sample, sequenced in a study of T cells expressing NK-cell markers. TCRdb re-called the 5' RACE reads, yielding one record per CDR3 amino acid sequence without DNA. This sample's table reports some 600,000 distinct CDR3 sequences. The sequenced sample was blood T cells: a sorted CD56 or NKG2C T cell subset, CD4+ or CD8+ T cells, or bulk PBMC T cells (not recorded which). The receptors come from a man younger than 35 in good health.

The chain combines TRBV5-1 with TRBJ1-1; TCRdb's assignment of TRBD1 cannot be checked, as there is no DNA. CDR3 size: 18 residues. Per the germline V gene, CDR1 is SGHRS and CDR2 is YFSETQ. Here the CDR3 reads CASSLAGQNTLRFPEAFF.

The chain recombines TRBV5-1 with TRBJ2-7; TCRdb's D gene call, TRBD1, goes unchecked for lack of DNA. The CDR3 covers 14 residues. Germline assignment: CDR1 SGHRS and CDR2 YFSETQ. This CDR3 reads CASSFSTPTGEQYF.

J is TRBJ2-5 and V is TRBV6-5. CDR1 and CDR2 (germline): MNHEY, SVGAGI. CDR3 size: 14 residues. The CDR3 is CASSSGRTKETQYF.

This chain uses TRBV7-2 with TRBJ2-3; TCRdb returns TRBD2, unconfirmable since there is no DNA. CDR3 length: 17 residues. Germline CDR1 is SGHTA and CDR2 is FQGNSA. The CDR3 is CASSLVMTRGDTDTQYF.

The chain has TRBV27 and TRBJ2-1; TCRdb indicates TRBD1, and absent DNA this call remains unverified. Germline loops: CDR1 MNHEY, CDR2 SMNVEV (reference sequence). The CDR3 has 15 amino acids. The CDR3 region is CASSKGQGARDEQFF.

J is TRBJ1-1 and V is TRBV12-3 or TRBV12-4; TCRdb indicates TRBD1, and absent DNA this call remains unverified. The CDR3 is 15 residues long. CDR3 loop: CASSLAPPGDTEAFF.

The rearrangement links TRBV27 to TRBJ2-7; the TCRdb call, TRBD1, lacks DNA for checking. This CDR3 is 13 amino acids long. CDR1 and CDR2 from the germline V gene are MNHEY and SMNVEV (reference sequence). CDR3 amino acids: CASGRGPEAEQYF.

The CDR3 spells CSVEFRTSPVTFF. The rearrangement uses TRBV29-1 and TRBJ1-1. From germline, CDR1 is SQVTM and CDR2 ANQGSEA. CDR3 size: 13 residues.

J is TRBJ2-1 and V is TRBV5-1; checking the TCRdb D call of TRBD1 is not possible without DNA. The CDR3 has 16 amino acids. Germline V gene lookup returns CDR1 SGHRS and CDR2 YFSETQ. CDR3: CASSLTGGAEDNEQFF.

The chain uses TRBV27 and TRBJ2-7. The CDR3 runs to 16 residues. Germline lookup yields CDR1 MNHEY and CDR2 SMNVEV (reference sequence). CDR3 residues: CASSWLVGRDSYEQYF.

This chain joins TRBV12-3 or TRBV12-4 and TRBJ1-2. The CDR3 contains 13 residues. This chain's CDR3 is CASSFGESYGYTF.

This chain connects TRBV10-3 to TRBJ2-7; TCRdb gives TRBD2 as the D gene, but with no DNA this cannot be confirmed. Germline V gene data show CDR1 as ENHRY and CDR2 as SYGVKD. This CDR3 contains 18 residues. CDR3 in amino acids: CAISESPRSGIRRDEQYF.

The chain links TRBV7-2 to TRBJ1-2. Germline V gene data show CDR1 as SGHTA and CDR2 as FQGNSA. The CDR3 is 15 residues long. CDR3 amino acids: CASSLGQRESRGYTF.

The CDR3 here is CAISDTGNTQYF. The V gene is TRBV10-3, the J gene TRBJ2-3. Germline values: CDR1 ENHRY, CDR2 SYGVKD. This CDR3 has 12 amino acids.

V gene TRBV29-1 combines with J gene TRBJ1-2; absent DNA, TCRdb's TRBD1 call cannot be checked. Germline V gene data show CDR1 as SQVTM and CDR2 as ANQGSEA. This CDR3 spans 14 amino acids. The CDR3 spells CSVTGTGEPYGYTF.

The chain couples TRBV6-5 to TRBJ2-1; TCRdb's assignment of TRBD2 cannot be checked, as there is no DNA. The CDR3 spans 16 residues. Germline lookup yields CDR1 MNHEY and CDR2 SVGAGI. The CDR3 protein is CASSYQLLGGYNEQFF.

The chain has TRBV15 and TRBJ2-1; TCRdb calls TRBD1, which cannot be checked without DNA. CDR3 length: 18 residues. Germline lookup yields CDR1 LNHNV and CDR2 YYDKDF (reference sequence). The CDR3 loop reads CATSRDLGGGKKGNEQFF.

V is TRBV6-5 and J is TRBJ2-3; TCRdb reports TRBD2, a call that lacks DNA to check it against. Germline V gives CDR1 MNHEY, CDR2 SVGAGI. The CDR3 contains 17 residues. The CDR3 protein is CASSSGTSGRRTDTQYF.

J is TRBJ2-2 and V is TRBV6-5; the D call of TRBD1 rests on TCRdb alone, since no DNA is present to check it. This CDR3 is 15 amino acids long. CDR1 is MNHEY, CDR2 SVGAGI, per germline. CDR3: CASSLSGGGFGELFF.

The chain carries TRBV12-3 or TRBV12-4 and TRBJ2-3. The CDR3 length is 11 residues. CDR3: CASSLAGVEYF.

The gene calls are TRBV28 and TRBJ2-1; with no DNA, the TCRdb D assignment of TRBD2 cannot be verified. Germline CDR1 MDHEN, CDR2 SYDVKM. This CDR3 has 14 amino acids. The CDR3 spells CASYITGRGHEQFF.

The V and J genes are TRBV28 and TRBJ2-3; TCRdb lists TRBD2, though no DNA is available to test this call. The CDR3 length is 17 residues. Germline V gene lookup returns CDR1 MDHEN and CDR2 SYDVKM. The CDR3 spells CASTYWGLAGVTDTQYF.

This chain uses TRBV7-7 with TRBJ2-3; TCRdb lists TRBD2, though no DNA is available to test this call. The CDR3 is 15 amino acids. CDR1 SSHAT and CDR2 FNYEAQ come from the germline V gene (reference sequence). CDR3 in amino acids: CASSLGLAITDTQYF.

The chain's CDR3 is CASSYSEQSSYNEQFF. The chain employs TRBV6-5 and TRBJ2-1. CDR1 MNHEY and CDR2 SVGAGI come from the germline V gene. The CDR3 covers 16 residues.